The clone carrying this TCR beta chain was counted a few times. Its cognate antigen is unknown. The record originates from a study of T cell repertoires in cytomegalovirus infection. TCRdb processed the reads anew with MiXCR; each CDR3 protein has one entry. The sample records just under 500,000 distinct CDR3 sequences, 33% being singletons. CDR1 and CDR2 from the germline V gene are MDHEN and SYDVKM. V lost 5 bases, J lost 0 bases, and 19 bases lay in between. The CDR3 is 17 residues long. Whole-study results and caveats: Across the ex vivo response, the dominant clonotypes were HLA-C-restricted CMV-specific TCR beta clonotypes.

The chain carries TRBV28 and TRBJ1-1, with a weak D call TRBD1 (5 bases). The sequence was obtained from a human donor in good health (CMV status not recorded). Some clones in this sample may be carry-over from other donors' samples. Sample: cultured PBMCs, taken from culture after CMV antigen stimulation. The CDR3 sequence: CASSHRGSGVVNTEAFF. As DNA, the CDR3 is TGTGCCAGCAGTCATCGGGGTTCGGGGGTCGTGAACACTGAAGCTTTCTTT.